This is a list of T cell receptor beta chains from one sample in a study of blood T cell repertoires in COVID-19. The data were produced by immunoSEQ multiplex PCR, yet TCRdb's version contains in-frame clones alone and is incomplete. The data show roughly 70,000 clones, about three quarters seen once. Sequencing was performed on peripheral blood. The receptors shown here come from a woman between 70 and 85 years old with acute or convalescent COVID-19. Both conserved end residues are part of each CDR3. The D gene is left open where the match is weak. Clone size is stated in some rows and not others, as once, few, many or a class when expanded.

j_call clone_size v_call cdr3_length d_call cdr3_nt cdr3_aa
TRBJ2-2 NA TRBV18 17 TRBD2 TGTGCCAGCTCACCACTAGCGGGGGACTTAAACACCGGGGAGCTGTTTTTT CASSPLAGDLNTGELFF
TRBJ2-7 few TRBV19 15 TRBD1 TGTGCCAGTAAAATTTCACCAGGGGGTTCCTACGAGCAGTACTTC CASKISPGGSYEQYF
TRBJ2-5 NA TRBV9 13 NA TGTGCCAGCAGCGTGGACACAGGGAAGACCCAGTACTTC CASSVDTGKTQYF
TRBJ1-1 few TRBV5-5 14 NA TGTGCCAGCAGGTCAGGAGGGAGGAACACTGAAGCTTTCTTT CASRSGGRNTEAFF
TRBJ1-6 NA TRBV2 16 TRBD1 TGTGCCAGCAGCGCGCGCGGACAGGGATATAATTCACCCCTCCACTTT CASSARGQGYNSPLHF
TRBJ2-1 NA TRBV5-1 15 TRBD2 TGCGCCAGCAGCTTAGCGGGAACCTCCTACAATGAGCAGTTCTTC CASSLAGTSYNEQFF
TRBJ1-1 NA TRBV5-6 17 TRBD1 TGTGCCAGCAGCTTCTCGGAGGGGACAGGGTGGAGCACTGAAGCTTTCTTT CASSFSEGTGWSTEAFF
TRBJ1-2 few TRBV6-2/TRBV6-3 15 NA TGTGCCAGCACCCCGGTCGATTACCCAGTCTATGGCTACACCTTC CASTPVDYPVYGYTF
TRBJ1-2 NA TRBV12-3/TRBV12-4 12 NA TGTGCCAGCAAAGTCGGGGTTGGAGGCTACACCTTC CASKVGVGGYTF
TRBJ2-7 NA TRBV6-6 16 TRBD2 TGTGCCAGCAGTTCCCCCTCTAGCGGGGGCTCCTACGAGCAGTACTTC CASSSPSSGGSYEQYF
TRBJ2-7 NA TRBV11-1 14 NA TGTGCCAGCAGCTTAGTGGCCGCTTCCTACGAGCAGTACTTC CASSLVAASYEQYF
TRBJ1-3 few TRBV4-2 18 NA TGTGCCAGCAGCCAAGAATTTGGCAGGTCCGTCTCTGGAAACACCATATATTTT CASSQEFGRSVSGNTIYF
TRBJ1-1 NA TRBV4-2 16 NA TGTGCCAGCAGCCAAGTTTCGGGACAAGTGAACACTGAAGCTTTCTTT CASSQVSGQVNTEAFF
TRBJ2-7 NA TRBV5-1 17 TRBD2 TGCGCCAGCAGCTTACTGGGACTAGCGGGAAGTACCTACGAGCAGTACTTC CASSLLGLAGSTYEQYF
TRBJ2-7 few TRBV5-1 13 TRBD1 TGCGCCAGCAGCCCGGGACAGCCTTACGAGCAGTACTTC CASSPGQPYEQYF
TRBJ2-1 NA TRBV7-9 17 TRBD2 TGTGCCAGCAGCTTAGCGCGGGCTAGCGGGAGTCGGGATGAGCAGTTCTTC CASSLARASGSRDEQFF
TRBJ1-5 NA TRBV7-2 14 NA TGTGCCAGCAGCTTAGCCGGGGGGCGGCAGCCCCAGCATTTT CASSLAGGRQPQHF
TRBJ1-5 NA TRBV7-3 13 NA TGTGCCAGCAGCTCGGGTCTTAATCAGCCCCAGCATTTT CASSSGLNQPQHF
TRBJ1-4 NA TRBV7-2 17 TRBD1 TGTGCCAGCAGCTTTGGACCGACCGGGACAGGGGATGAAAAACTGTTTTTT CASSFGPTGTGDEKLFF
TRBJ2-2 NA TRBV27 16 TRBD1 TGTGCCAGCCGCGGACAGGGGTTTGGTTTCACCGGGGAGCTGTTTTTT CASRGQGFGFTGELFF
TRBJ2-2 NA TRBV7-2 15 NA TGTGCCAGCAGGCCACCCAGAAGGAACACCGGGGAGCTGTTTTTT CASRPPRRNTGELFF
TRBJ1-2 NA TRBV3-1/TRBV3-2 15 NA TGTGCCAGCAGCCAAGGGAATCAGGGGTCCTATGGCTACACCTTC CASSQGNQGSYGYTF
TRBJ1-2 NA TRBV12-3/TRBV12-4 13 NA TGTGCCACAGACAGCAGCCCTCTAAGTGGCTACACCTTC CATDSSPLSGYTF
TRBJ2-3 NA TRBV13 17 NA TGTGCCAGCAGCTTGACCACAGGGTGGGGGTACACAGATACGCAGTATTTT CASSLTTGWGYTDTQYF
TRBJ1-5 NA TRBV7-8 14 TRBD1 TGTGCCAGCAGCTTGGGACAGGGGTATCAGCCCCAGCATTTT CASSLGQGYQPQHF
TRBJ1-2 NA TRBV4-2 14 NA TGTGCCAGCAGCCAAGAGCGGACAGAAGGAGGCTACACCTTC CASSQERTEGGYTF
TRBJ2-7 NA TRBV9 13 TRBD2 TGTGCCAGCAGCTTCGGGACTACGGGCGAGCAGTACTTC CASSFGTTGEQYF
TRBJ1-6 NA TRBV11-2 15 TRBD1 TGTGCCAGCAGCCAGACAGGGGGCGGGGGTTCACCCCTCCACTTT CASSQTGGGGSPLHF
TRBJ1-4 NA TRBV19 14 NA TGTGCCAGTAGTCTGACAGTTACTAATGAAAAACTGTTTTTT CASSLTVTNEKLFF